These 22 T cell receptor beta chains came from one sample sequenced in a study of blood T cell repertoires in COVID-19. Produced via immunoSEQ multiplex PCR; TCRdb's table is partial and in-frame only. The sample shows 150,000 to 200,000 clones, over 75% of them seen only once. The specimen sequenced was PBMCs or T cells enriched from blood (not recorded which). The receptors were gathered from a man aged 50 to 60 who had recovered from COVID-19.

This chain uses TRBV19 with TRBJ2-7, with TRBD2 matching over 8 bases. With V trimmed by 4 bases and J by 3 bases, 11 bases remained unmatched. Germline CDR1 reads LNHDA; CDR2 reads SQIVND (reference sequence). The CDR3 spans 16 residues. CDR3 amino acids: CASSTLPSGTSYEQYF. The CDR3 DNA is TGTGCCAGTAGTACCCTCCCCTCCGGGACTAGCTACGAGCAGTACTTC.

V and J are TRBV6-1 and TRBJ2-4, with a possible D match to TRBD1 (5 bases). V lost 1 base, J lost 8 bases, and 12 bases lay in between. Germline V gives CDR1 MNHNS, CDR2 SASEGT. The CDR3 is 14 residues long. The DNA for the CDR3 is TGTGCCAGCAGTGAAGTGGGATCCAGGGACATTCAGTACTTC. It yields the protein CASSEVGSRDIQYF.

J is TRBJ2-2 and V is TRBV7-8; D not resolved. Deletions cut 2 bases from V and 0 bases from J, with 4 bases between. Germline-derived CDR1 and CDR2 are SGHVS and FQNEAQ. The CDR3 is 14 residues long. CDR3 sequence: CASSLSTNTGELFF. The CDR3 bases are TGTGCCAGCAGCTTATCAACGAACACCGGGGAGCTGTTTTTT.

The chain combines TRBV18 with TRBJ1-1, with TRBD1 identical over 8 bases. Per the germline V gene, CDR1 is KGHSH and CDR2 is LQKENI. This CDR3 comprises 15 residues. V gave up 0 bases and J gave up 4 bases; unmatched junction bases: 4. CDR3 bases: TGTGCCAGCTCACCACCGAACACAGGGGGCACTGAAGCTTTCTTT. It encodes CASSPPNTGGTEAFF.

V is TRBV28 and J is TRBJ1-5; 9 nucleotides match TRBD1. The CDR3 has 12 amino acids. V lost 8 bases, J lost 5 bases, and 1 base stayed unmatched. Germline CDR1 reads MDHEN; CDR2 reads SYDVKM. Written as DNA, the CDR3 is TGTGCCAGCTGGGACAGGGATCAGCCCCAGCATTTT. Translating gives CASWDRDQPQHF. Drawing the rest from reference TRBV28 and TRBJ1-5, the complete variable domain is DVKVTQSSRYLVKRTGEKVFLECVQDMDHENMFWYRQDPGLGLRLIYFSYDVKMKEKGDIPEGYSVSREKKERFSLILESASTNQTSMYLCASWDRDQPQHFGDGTRLSIL.

The rearrangement links TRBV5-1 to TRBJ1-1, with 11 positions matching TRBD1. The junction had 3 bases not matched to a gene; V was cut back by 2 bases and J by 0 bases. This CDR3 spans 16 amino acids. Per the germline V gene, CDR1 is SGHRS and CDR2 is YFSETQ. The CDR3 sequence is CASSFGTGGLNTEAFF. CDR3 DNA sequence: TGCGCCAGCAGCTTTGGGACAGGGGGTTTGAACACTGAAGCTTTCTTT.

This chain uses TRBV5-1 with TRBJ2-7, with D maybe TRBD1 (6 bases). Germline V CDR1 and CDR2: SGHRS, YFSETQ. Between the trimmed V and J ends, which lost 1 base and 0 bases, there was a span of 17 bases. This CDR3 region has 17 residues. This CDR3 reads CASSLSVRGASSYEQYF. CDR3 coding DNA: TGCGCCAGCAGCTTGTCTGTCAGGGGCGCCAGCTCCTACGAGCAGTACTTC. Filled out from reference TRBV5-1 and TRBJ2-7, the complete variable domain reads KAGVTQTPRYLIKTRGQQVTLSCSPISGHRSVSWYQQTPGQGLQFLFEYFSETQRNKGNFPGRFSGRQFSNSRSEMNVSTLELGDSALYLCASSLSVRGASSYEQYFGPGTRLTVT.

The chain is built from TRBV5-4 and TRBJ2-1; 15 nucleotides align to TRBD2. CDR1 is SGHNT and CDR2 is YYREEE in the germline V gene (reference sequence). This CDR3 is built from 17 residues. The junction had 10 bases not matched to a gene; V was cut back by 4 bases and J by 8 bases. The CDR3, as DNA: TGTGCCAGCAGCCCTCCGTCGGGACTAGCGGGGGGCCATGAGCAGTTCTTC. As protein: CASSPPSGLAGGHEQFF.

This chain joins TRBV5-5 and TRBJ1-3; 9 bases align to TRBD1. The CDR3 sequence is 19 residues long. V lost 4 bases to trimming and J lost 0 bases; unmatched junction nucleotides: 14. CDR1 and CDR2 (germline): SGHKS, YYEKEE (reference sequence). The CDR3 DNA sequence: TGTGCCAGCAGCCGGCGGACAGGGGCGATCATCGACTCTGGAAACACCATATATTTT. Amino acids: CASSRRTGAIIDSGNTIYF.

Concerning this clone itself: This sample includes further DNA sequences coding for the same CDR3. The CDR3 DNA is TGTGCCAGCAGCTTAGACAGGGGATATGGCTACACCTTC. This gives the protein CASSLDRGYGYTF. The chain has TRBV7-2 and TRBJ1-2; 7 bases agree with TRBD1. The CDR3 sequence is 13 residues long. Trimming cost V 1 base and J 5 bases; bases outside gene matches: 1. CDR1 is SGHTA and CDR2 is FQGNSA in the germline V gene.

The DNA for the CDR3 is TGCGCCAGCAGCTTGGACCAGGGCTATCAGCCCCAGCATTTT. Translation: CASSLDQGYQPQHF. V usage is TRBV5-1 and J usage is TRBJ1-5; weak D call: TRBD1 (5 bases). From germline, CDR1 is SGHRS and CDR2 YFSETQ. The germline V and J ends were trimmed by 0 bases and 5 bases, with 9 bases remaining between them. The CDR3 sequence is 14 residues long. The whole variable domain, filled in from reference TRBV5-1 and TRBJ1-5, reads KAGVTQTPRYLIKTRGQQVTLSCSPISGHRSVSWYQQTPGQGLQFLFEYFSETQRNKGNFPGRFSGRQFSNSRSEMNVSTLELGDSALYLCASSLDQGYQPQHFGDGTRLSIL.

The chain couples TRBV9 to TRBJ2-7; weak D call: TRBD2 (5 bases). The CDR3 loop spans 13 amino acids. Germline CDR1 SGDLS, CDR2 YYNGEE. Trimming removed 0 bases at V and 5 bases at J, with 9 bases between. The CDR3 coding sequence is TGTGCCAGCAGCGTAGCTCACGGGGACGAGCAGTACTTC. Its translation: CASSVAHGDEQYF.

The rearrangement uses TRBV3-1 (or the pseudogene TRBV3-2) and TRBJ2-7, with unresolved D. V was trimmed by 3 bases and J by 5 bases, leaving 8 bases between them. CDR3 size: 12 residues. CDR1 is LGHDT, CDR2 YNNKEL, per germline (reference sequence). The CDR3 DNA is TGTGCCAGCAGCCATATGGAGAACGAGCAGTACTTC. It specifies CASSHMENEQYF.

This rearrangement joins TRBV18 to TRBJ1-5; 9 nucleotides agree with TRBD1. The trim removed 3 bases at V and 3 bases at J, leaving 3 bases unmatched. The CDR3 covers 15 residues. In germline, CDR1 is KGHSH, CDR2 LQKENI. The CDR3 region has the DNA TGTGCCAGCTCACCCGGGACAGGGCTCAATCAGCCCCAGCATTTT. It translates to CASSPGTGLNQPQHF.

This clone was detected only once. This chain links TRBV19 with TRBJ1-5; no clear D. Germline V gene sequence: CDR1 LNHDA, CDR2 SQIVND (reference sequence). CDR3 length: 12 amino acids. The V end was cut by 5 bases, the J end by 7 bases, with 9 bases between. The CDR3 region has the DNA TGTGCCAGTAGTTTACAGCCGCAGCCCCAGCATTTT. This encodes CASSLQPQPQHF.

This chain links TRBV7-3 with TRBJ1-2, with 7 bases fitting TRBD1. Germline V gene lookup returns CDR1 SGHTA and CDR2 FQGTGA. The CDR3 has 15 amino acids. V dropped 5 bases and J dropped 4; count of bases not matched to a gene: 10. The CDR3 DNA reads TGTGCCAGCAGCCCCGGGACAGATGATGGCTATGGCTACACCTTC. It specifies CASSPGTDDGYGYTF.

This clone is a singleton in its sample. The chain combines TRBV5-4 with TRBJ2-5, with 10 nucleotides matching TRBD2. The CDR3 length is 16 residues. J lost 6 bases, V lost 0 bases, and 8 bases had no gene match. CDR1 SGHNT and CDR2 YYREEE come from the germline V gene (reference sequence). CDR3 sequence (DNA): TGTGCCAGCAGCTTGGGTAGCGGGGGGCATTTTCAGACCCAGTACTTC. It specifies CASSLGSGGHFQTQYF.

The chain has TRBV7-2 and TRBJ2-7, with D unresolved. Trimming removed 5 bases from V and 5 bases from J, with 13 bases in between. This CDR3 comprises 13 residues. CDR1 and CDR2 (germline): SGHTA, FQGNSA. The CDR3 DNA reads TGTGCCAGCAGCCCCGGGTCGGGTAACGAGCAGTACTTC. As protein: CASSPGSGNEQYF.

The V and J genes are TRBV9 and TRBJ1-1; 11 positions agree with TRBD1. With V trimmed by 3 bases and J by 6 bases, 7 bases remained unmatched. The length of the CDR3 is 15 residues. Germline lookup yields CDR1 SGDLS and CDR2 YYNGEE. CDR3 nucleotide sequence: TGTGCCAGCAGCGCCATCGGACAGGGGGCAGCTGAAGCTTTCTTT. This gives the protein CASSAIGQGAAEAFF.

The chain carries TRBV5-4 and TRBJ1-6; D is unclear. The germline gives CDR1 SGHNT, CDR2 YYREEE (reference sequence). The CDR3 runs 14 residues. The germline V and J ends were trimmed by 5 bases and 7 bases, with 13 bases remaining between them. CDR3 DNA sequence: TGTGCCAGCAGTTCAGAACGGGAAAATTCACCCCTCCACTTT. As protein: CASSSERENSPLHF.

The chain combines TRBV7-9 with TRBJ1-6; D might be TRBD1 (6 bases). V lost 1 base to trimming and J lost 9 bases, with 10 bases between them. Per the germline V gene, CDR1 is SEHNR and CDR2 is FQNEAQ (reference sequence). There are 14 residues in the CDR3. The CDR3, as DNA: TGTGCCAGCAGCTTAGGTGGCAGGGGTTCACCCCTCCACTTT. It is translated as CASSLGGRGSPLHF.

The chain employs TRBV27 and TRBJ1-5; a weak D match, TRBD1 (5 bases). The CDR3 is 18 residues long. V was shortened by 2 bases and J by 0 bases, with 17 bases between the two germline ends. The germline V gene has CDR1 MNHEY and CDR2 SMNVEV (reference sequence). CDR3 loop: CASSLNGGGRASNQPQHF. The CDR3 coding sequence is TGTGCCAGCAGTTTAAATGGCGGTGGCAGGGCTAGCAATCAGCCCCAGCATTTT.